This T cell receptor beta chain was observed in a study of regulatory T cells in long-lasting Graves disease. Time point denoted: persistent/refractory GD, antithyroid drugs over 5 years with positive TRAb. The TCR library was made from RNA that had been extracted from PBMCs in TRIzol. Construction of the TCR beta libraries employed iRepertoire HTBI primers in conjunction with Arm-PCR of CDR3 regions. One entry per CDR3 protein, called by TCRdb with MiXCR from the multiplex PCR reads. The sample has some 430,000 distinct CDR3 sequences; 20% to 25% are singletons. In this sample, this clonotype turned up a few times. The CDR3 totals 14 residues. Germline V gene lookup returns CDR1 SEHNR and CDR2 FQNEAQ (reference sequence).

The clonotype originates from a female donor with Graves disease. Here the sequenced sample was peripheral blood mononuclear cells (PBMCs), taken when the disease was refractory, from a patient treated with antithyroid drugs. The gene calls are TRBV7-9 and TRBJ2-3; either TRBD1 or TRBD2 may supply D (5 bases each). The DNA end favors TRBJ2-7, so the J call may be wrong. The CDR3 region has the DNA TGTGCCAGCAGCTTAAAGGGGAGAACCTACGAGCAGTACTTC. It translates to CASSLKGRTYEQYF.